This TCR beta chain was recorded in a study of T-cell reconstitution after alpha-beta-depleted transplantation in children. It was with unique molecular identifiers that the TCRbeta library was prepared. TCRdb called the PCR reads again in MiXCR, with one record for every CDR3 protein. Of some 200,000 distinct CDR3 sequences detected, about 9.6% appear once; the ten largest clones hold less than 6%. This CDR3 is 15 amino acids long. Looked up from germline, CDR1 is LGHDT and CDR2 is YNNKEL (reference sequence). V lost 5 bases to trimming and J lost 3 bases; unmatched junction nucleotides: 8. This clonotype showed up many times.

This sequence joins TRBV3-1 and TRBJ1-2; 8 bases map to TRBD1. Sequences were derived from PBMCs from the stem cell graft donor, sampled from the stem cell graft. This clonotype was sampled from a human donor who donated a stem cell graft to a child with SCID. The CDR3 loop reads CASSAPGQVDYGYTF. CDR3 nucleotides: TGTGCCAGCAGCGCCCCGGGACAGGTTGACTATGGCTACACCTTC.